The clone carrying this T cell receptor (beta chain) appeared a single time. What it binds is unknown. The sample comes from a study of OX40 agonist ivuxolimab in advanced cancers. Study context: Dose-escalation patients suffered from hepatocellular carcinoma, melanoma, renal cell or head and neck cancer. Findings of the study overall: With doses of 0.1 to 3.0 mg/kg, CD4+ and CD8+ blood T cells had undergone clonal expansion by week 6.

Assay: immunoSEQ multiplex PCR; the TCRdb copy retains only in-frame clones and omits some. This table holds around 70,000 clones, about 85% found once. The V end lost 0 bases, the J end lost 3 bases, and 8 bases lay between the germline ends. Germline values: CDR1 SGHDN, CDR2 FVKESK. The CDR3 runs 15 residues. The rearrangement joins TRBV14 to TRBJ1-4; D is undetermined. Material: CD4+ or CD8+ T cells sorted from blood, obtained in a trial of the OX40 agonist ivuxolimab. The receptor was derived from an adult with an advanced solid tumor such as melanoma, head and neck, liver or kidney cancer. The CDR3 region is CASSQDFGSNEKLFF. CDR3 DNA sequence: TGTGCCAGCAGCCAAGATTTCGGGTCTAATGAAAAACTGTTTTTT.